This TCR beta chain was documented in a study of human T cells and chemical hapten exposure. Across the study: On approximately 2 cm by approximately 2 cm of upper inner arm skin, sensitization was performed with 2% DPC. Affected patients, primarily female, had alopecia areata, totalis or universalis.

General observations from the study: No change in TCRs above 1 in 1000 frequency was produced by DPC sensitization.

TCRdb passed the RACE reads through MiXCR, listing each CDR3 protein once. The top ten clones hold 2.5% to 3% of a sample with more than 70,000 distinct CDR3 sequences, about 8% of them seen once. About this clonotype itself: Its specificity is unknown.

Time point given: pre-sensitization, week 0. The treatment is: therapeutic diphenylcyclopropenone sensitization with weekly scalp DPC. This TCR was recovered from a man aged 40-55 years with alopecia areata. Some clones in this sample may be carry-over from other donors' samples. Material: whole blood, obtained in connection with sensitization to the hapten diphenylcyclopropenone (DPC).

In DNA, the CDR3 is TGTGCCAGCAGCGCTAGTGGACTAGCGGGATTGGATACGCAGTATTTT. Its translation: CASSASGLAGLDTQYF. The gene calls are TRBV9 and TRBJ2-3; 12 bases line up with TRBD2. The V gene's germline CDR1 is SGDLS and CDR2 YYNGEE. This CDR3 contains 16 residues. Trimming at V came to 3 bases and at J to 6 bases, leaving 8 bases not matched to a gene.